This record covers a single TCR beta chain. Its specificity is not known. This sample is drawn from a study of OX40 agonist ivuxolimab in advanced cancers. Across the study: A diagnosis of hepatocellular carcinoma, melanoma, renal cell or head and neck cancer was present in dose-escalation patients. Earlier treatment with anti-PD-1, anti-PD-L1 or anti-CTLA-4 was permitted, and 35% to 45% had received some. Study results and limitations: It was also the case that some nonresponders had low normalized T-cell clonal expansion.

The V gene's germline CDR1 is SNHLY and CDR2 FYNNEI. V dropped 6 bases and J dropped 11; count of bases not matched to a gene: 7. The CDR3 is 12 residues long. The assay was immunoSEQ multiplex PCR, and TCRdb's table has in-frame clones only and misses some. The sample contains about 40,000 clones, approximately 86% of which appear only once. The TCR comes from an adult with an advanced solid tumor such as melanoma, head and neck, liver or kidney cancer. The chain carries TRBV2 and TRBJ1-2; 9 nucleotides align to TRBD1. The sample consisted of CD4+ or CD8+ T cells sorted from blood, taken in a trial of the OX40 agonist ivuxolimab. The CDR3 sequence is CASRGTGWNYTF. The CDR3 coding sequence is TGTGCCAGCAGGGGGACAGGGTGGAATTACACCTTC. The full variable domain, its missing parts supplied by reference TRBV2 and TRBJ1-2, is EPEVTQTPSHQVTQMGQEVILRCVPISNHLYFYWYRQILGQKVEFLVSFYNNEISEKSEIFDDQFSVERPDGSNFTLKIRSTKLEDSAMYFCASRGTGWNYTFGSGTRLTVV.